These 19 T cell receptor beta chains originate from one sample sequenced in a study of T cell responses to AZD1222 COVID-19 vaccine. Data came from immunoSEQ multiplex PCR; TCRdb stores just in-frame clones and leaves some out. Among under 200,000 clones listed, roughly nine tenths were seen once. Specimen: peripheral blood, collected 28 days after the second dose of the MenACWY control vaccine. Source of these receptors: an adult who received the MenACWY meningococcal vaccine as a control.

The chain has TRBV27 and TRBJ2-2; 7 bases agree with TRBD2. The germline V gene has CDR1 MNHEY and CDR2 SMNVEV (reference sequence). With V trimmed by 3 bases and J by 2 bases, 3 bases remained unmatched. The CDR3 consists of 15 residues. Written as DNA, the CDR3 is TGTGCCAGCAGTTTCCTAGCGGTAAACACCGGGGAGCTGTTTTTT. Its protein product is CASSFLAVNTGELFF.

DNA of the CDR3: TGTGCCAGCAGCTTTCGCACCCCGGCAGATACGCAGTATTTT. Amino acid sequence: CASSFRTPADTQYF. The chain employs TRBV7-3 and TRBJ2-3; D call uncertain. Trimming stripped 3 bases from V and 4 bases from J, with 11 bases between. From germline, CDR1 is SGHTA and CDR2 FQGTGA. CDR3 length: 14 residues.

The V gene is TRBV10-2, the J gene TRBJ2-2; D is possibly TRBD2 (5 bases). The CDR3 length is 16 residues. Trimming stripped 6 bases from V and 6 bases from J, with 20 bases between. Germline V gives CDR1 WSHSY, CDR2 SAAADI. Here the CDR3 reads CASSLAPGLGAGELFF. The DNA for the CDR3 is TGCGCCAGCAGCTTAGCCCCGGGCCTCGGGGCCGGGGAGCTGTTTTTT.

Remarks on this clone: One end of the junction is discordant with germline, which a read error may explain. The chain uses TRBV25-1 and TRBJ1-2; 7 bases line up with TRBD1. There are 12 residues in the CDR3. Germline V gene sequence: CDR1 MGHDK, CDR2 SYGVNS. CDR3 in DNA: TGTGCCAGCGGTGACAGGGTCCATGGCTACACCTTC. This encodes CASGDRVHGYTF.

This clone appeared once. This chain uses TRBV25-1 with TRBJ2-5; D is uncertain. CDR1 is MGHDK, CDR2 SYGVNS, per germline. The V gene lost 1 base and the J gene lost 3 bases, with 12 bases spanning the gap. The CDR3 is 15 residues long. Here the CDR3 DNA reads TGTGCCAGCAGTGAATTGGACGATCAAAAAGAGACCCAGTACTTC. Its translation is CASSELDDQKETQYF.

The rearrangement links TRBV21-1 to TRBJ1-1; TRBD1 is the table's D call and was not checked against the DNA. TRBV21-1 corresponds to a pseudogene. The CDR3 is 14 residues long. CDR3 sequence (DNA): TGTGCCAGCAATTTTATTGCAGGGGGCACTGAAGCTTTCTTT. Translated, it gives CASNFIAGGTEAFF.

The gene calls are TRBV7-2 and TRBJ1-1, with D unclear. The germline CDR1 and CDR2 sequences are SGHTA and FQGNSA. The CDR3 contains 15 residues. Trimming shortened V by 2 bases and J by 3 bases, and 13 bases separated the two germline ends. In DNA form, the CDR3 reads TGTGCCAGCAGCTTAAGGGTAGGCGGGGACACTGAAGCTTTCTTT. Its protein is CASSLRVGGDTEAFF.

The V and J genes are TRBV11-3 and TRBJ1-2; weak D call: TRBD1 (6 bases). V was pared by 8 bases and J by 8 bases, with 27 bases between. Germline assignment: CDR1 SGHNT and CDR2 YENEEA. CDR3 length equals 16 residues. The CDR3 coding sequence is TGTGCCAGCCAGGGGCCCCCCAAAGGGGAGAACTGGGGCTACACCTTC. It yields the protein CASQGPPKGENWGYTF.

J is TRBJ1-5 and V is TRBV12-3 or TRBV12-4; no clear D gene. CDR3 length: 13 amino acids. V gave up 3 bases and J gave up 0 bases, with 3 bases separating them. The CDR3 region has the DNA TGTGCCAGCAGTTTTGATAGCAATCAGCCCCAGCATTTT. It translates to CASSFDSNQPQHF.

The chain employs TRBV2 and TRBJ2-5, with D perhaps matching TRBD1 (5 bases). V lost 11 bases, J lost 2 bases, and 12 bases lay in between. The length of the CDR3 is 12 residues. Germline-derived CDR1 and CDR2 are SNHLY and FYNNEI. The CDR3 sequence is CAGKGKQETQYF. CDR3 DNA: TGTGCCGGGAAGGGGAAACAAGAGACCCAGTACTTC.

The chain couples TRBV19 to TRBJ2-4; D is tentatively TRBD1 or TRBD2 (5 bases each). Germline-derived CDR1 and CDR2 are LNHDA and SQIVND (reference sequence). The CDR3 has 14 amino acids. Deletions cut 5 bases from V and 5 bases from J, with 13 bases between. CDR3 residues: CASSVPGTENIQYF. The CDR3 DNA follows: TGTGCCAGTAGTGTTCCCGGGACCGAAAACATTCAGTACTTC.

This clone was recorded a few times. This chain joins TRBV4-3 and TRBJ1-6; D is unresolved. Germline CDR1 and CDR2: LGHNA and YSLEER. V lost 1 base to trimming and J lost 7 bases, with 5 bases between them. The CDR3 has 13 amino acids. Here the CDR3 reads CASSQGGNSPLHF. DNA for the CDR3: TGCGCCAGCAGCCAAGGAGGGAATTCACCCCTCCACTTT.

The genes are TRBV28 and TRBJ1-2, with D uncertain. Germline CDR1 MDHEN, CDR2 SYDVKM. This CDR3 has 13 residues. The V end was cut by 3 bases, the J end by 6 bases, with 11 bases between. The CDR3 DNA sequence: TGTGCCAGCAGTTTGCCCCAACAGAATGGCTACACCTTC. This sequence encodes CASSLPQQNGYTF.

The CDR3 DNA reads as TGTGCCAGCAGCAAAAGACTAGCGGGAAATTACGAGCAGTACTTC. It codes for CASSKRLAGNYEQYF. The chain carries TRBV21-1 and TRBJ2-7; whether TRBD2, the table's D call, matches the DNA was not checked. TRBV21-1 is deemed a pseudogene. The CDR3 extends over 15 amino acids.

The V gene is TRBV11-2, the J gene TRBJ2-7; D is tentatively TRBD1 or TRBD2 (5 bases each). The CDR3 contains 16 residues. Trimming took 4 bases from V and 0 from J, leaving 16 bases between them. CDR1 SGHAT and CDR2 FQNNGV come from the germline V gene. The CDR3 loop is CASSSNTGTGSYEQYF. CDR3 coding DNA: TGTGCCAGCAGCTCAAACACCGGGACGGGCTCCTACGAGCAGTACTTC.

The CDR3 spells CAVWGASEPQHF. In DNA form, the CDR3 reads TGTGCCGTGTGGGGGGCCTCGGAGCCCCAGCATTTT. The chain carries TRBV6-5 and TRBJ1-5; a weak D match, TRBD1 (6 bases). In germline, CDR1 is MNHEY, CDR2 SVGAGI. The CDR3 is made up of 12 amino acids. V lost 11 bases to trimming and J lost 8 bases, with 16 bases between them.

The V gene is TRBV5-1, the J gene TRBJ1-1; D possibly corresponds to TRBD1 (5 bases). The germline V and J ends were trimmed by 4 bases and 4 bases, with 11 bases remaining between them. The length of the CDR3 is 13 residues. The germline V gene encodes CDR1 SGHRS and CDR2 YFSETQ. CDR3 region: CASSPSGGTEAFF. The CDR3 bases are TGCGCCAGCAGCCCATCTGGGGGCACTGAAGCTTTCTTT.

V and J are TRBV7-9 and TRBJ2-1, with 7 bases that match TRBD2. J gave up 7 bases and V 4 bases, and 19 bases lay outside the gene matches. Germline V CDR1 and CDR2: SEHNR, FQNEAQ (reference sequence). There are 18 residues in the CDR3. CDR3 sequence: CASSYPGGSGIFRNEQFF. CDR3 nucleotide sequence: TGTGCCAGCAGCTATCCCGGCGGGAGCGGGATATTTAGGAATGAGCAGTTCTTC. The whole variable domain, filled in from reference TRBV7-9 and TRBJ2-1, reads DTGVSQNPRHKITKRGQNVTFRCDPISEHNRLYWYRQTLGQGPEFLTYFQNEAQLEKSRLLSDRFSAERPKGSFSTLEIQRTEQGDSAMYLCASSYPGGSGIFRNEQFFGPGTRLTVL.

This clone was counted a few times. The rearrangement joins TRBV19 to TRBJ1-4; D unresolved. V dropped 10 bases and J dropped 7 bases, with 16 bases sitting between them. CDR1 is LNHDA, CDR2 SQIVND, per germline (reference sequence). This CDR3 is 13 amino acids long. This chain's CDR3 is CATKGRSSEKLFF. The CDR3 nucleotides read TGTGCCACTAAGGGTCGGAGTTCTGAAAAACTGTTTTTT.